Below, one TCR beta chain is given with its context. There is no known antigen for this receptor. Per-base qualities were not stored, and no clone one base away is much larger. TCRbeta CDR3 regions were amplified from genomic DNA by means of the immunoSEQ Assay, a bias-controlled multiplex PCR. As for the original processing: Nucleated cell counts per sample were estimated from amplification of reference gene primers within the assay. To quantify the absolute abundance of each unique TCRbeta CDR3 rearrangement, sequence reads were collapsed and filtered. Productive Simpson clonality was computed per sample as the square root of Simpson's diversity index over productive rearrangements. The immuneACCESS repertoire file appears here via TCRdb, limited to in-frame rearrangements. These files lack a portion of the clones; in checked studies, under half of the deficit traces to unresolved V genes, and the cause of the others is not known. The D gene and trimming were derived from the DNA, and the V and J assignments and clone size from that table. This sample has around 220,000 clones in its table, and around 82% of those were observed once. The ten largest clones capture roughly 4.9% of the sample.

This sample is drawn from a study of blood T cell repertoires in COVID-19 (dated by TCRdb to 2018 to 2021). Looking at the study overall: Samples covering the acute and convalescent phases of COVID-19 were provided by collaborators in the United States, Italy and Spain. Nearly every sample came with metadata listing a de-identified subject ID, COVID-19 status, age in years and sex. Subjects who had been exposed to COVID-19, were actively infected with it, or had recovered from it provided the deeply sampled blood TCRbeta repertoires that made up the dataset. The material from the prospective study consisted of cDNA or gDNA derived from T cells, B-cell-depleted T cells, or PBMCs. The samples were drawn from the first 160 participants of the ongoing ImmuneRACE study and from some 1,300 subjects provided by 6 global collaborators. The repertoires were made available in a free public database intended to serve as a resource for research on the immune response to SARS-CoV-2. Where available, HLA class I and class II types were taken from metadata supplied by the sample provider and were not determined by assay-based typing. Study-wide conclusions, independent of this receptor: Clinical and demographic metadata were provided uncurated, with the amount varying by source and participant.

V and J lose 6 bases and 6 bases, and a span of 11 bases separates them. For CDR1 and CDR2, the germline V gene lists MDHEN and SYDVKM. The CDR3, from cysteine to phenylalanine, totals 13 residues. Only the CDR3 region is kept as DNA, spanning 39 bases read in frame from base 1. The collaborating institutions used their own protocols to collect whole blood in K2EDTA tubes. Collaborator samples were shipped for TCRbeta analysis as frozen whole blood, isolated PBMCs, or DNA extracted from either sample type. Input material: peripheral blood. The receptor chain draws on TRBV28 and TRBJ2-2; D gene: possibly TRBD2, on 6 matching bases. The receptor comes from a woman aged 80 or over with active or convalescent COVID-19. In nucleotides, the sequence is TGTGCCAGCAGCCTGACGGGGGCCGGGGAGCTGTTTTTT. Its amino acids are CASSLTGAGELFF.